This T cell receptor beta chain originates from a study of shared T cell receptors in the human thymus. Profiling relied on immunoSEQ multiplex PCR, and the TCRdb table lists in-frame clones only, not all of them. The sample has 500,000 to 750,000 clones, roughly 90% seen once. The V end lost 8 bases, the J end lost 11 bases, and 18 bases lay between the germline ends. The CDR3 has 12 residues. Separately, the same data were catalogued under a study of human thymus T cells. That source reports: Related research reported highly overlapping thymic repertoires among unrelated individuals.

This clonotype originated in a boy under two years old with a congenital heart defect. The sequenced material came from thymocytes. The chain is built from TRBV23-1 and TRBJ1-1; the D gene is possibly TRBD1 (6 bases). TRBV23-1 is known as an ORF, though its function is uncertain. The CDR3 DNA reads TGCGCCAGCGGACGGACAGAAGGGAGTGCTTTCTTT. This translates into CASGRTEGSAFF.